This TCR beta chain was profiled in a study of T cell responses to AZD1222 COVID-19 vaccine. Study-wide points: It should be noted that donors were predominantly white British and more often female, and clonal diversity was possibly underestimated. CD4 TCRs associated with vaccination spanned spike, dominating at 160-218 and 743-854. The reported proportion of spike-specific TCRs targeting unmutated variant regions was nearly half. Just 5 to 7 AZD1222 recipients were seropositive at baseline.

Only in-frame clones appear in the TCRdb table, and some are missing; sequencing was by immunoSEQ multiplex PCR. The top ten hold approximately 8% of the sample, which has about 140,000 clones, about 90% seen once. This clone was seen only a few times. The antigen remains undetermined. V trimming: 0 bases; J trimming: 0 bases; junction bases outside the gene matches: 4. Germline loops: CDR1 LGHNA, CDR2 YSLEER. The CDR3 is made up of 16 amino acids. The chain is built from TRBV4-3 and TRBJ1-2; 7 nucleotides match TRBD1. This receptor was identified in an adult who received the MenACWY meningococcal vaccine as a control. Here the sequenced sample was peripheral blood, taken 28 days after the second dose of the MenACWY control vaccine. As DNA, the CDR3 is TGCGCCAGCAGCCAAGATCAGGGGGGTTCTAACTATGGCTACACCTTC. As protein: CASSQDQGGSNYGYTF.